These 24 T cell receptor beta chains came from one sample sequenced in a study of human T cells and chemical hapten exposure. TCRdb passed the RACE reads through MiXCR, listing each CDR3 protein once. The sample carries about 82,000 distinct CDR3 sequences, about 10% recorded once. Sample time point: patch test 1, 2 weeks after DPC sensitization. Treatment described: therapeutic diphenylcyclopropenone sensitization with weekly scalp DPC. The input for sequencing was whole blood, taken in connection with sensitization to the hapten diphenylcyclopropenone (DPC). The receptor set was obtained from a woman aged 45-65 years with alopecia areata. Some clones in this sample may be carry-over from other donors' samples.

This clonotype was counted at least ten times. The CDR3 region is CSVEERGTDTQYF. CDR3 nucleotide sequence: TGCAGCGTTGAGGAGCGGGGCACAGATACGCAGTATTTT. The genes are TRBV29-1 and TRBJ2-3, with D perhaps TRBD2 (6 bases). The V end was cut by 3 bases, the J end by 1 base, with 8 bases between. Germline values: CDR1 SQVTM, CDR2 ANQGSEA. The CDR3 extends over 13 amino acids.

This clonotype was counted only a few times. The chain links TRBV2 to TRBJ2-2; tentatively, D is TRBD2 (6 bases). The V gene's germline CDR1 is SNHLY and CDR2 FYNNEI. This CDR3 region has 16 residues. V gave up 11 bases and J gave up 1 base, with 20 bases separating them. The CDR3: CARKRGGEENTGELFF. As DNA, the CDR3 is TGTGCCCGAAAGAGAGGCGGGGAAGAGAACACCGGGGAGCTGTTTTTT.

The chain uses TRBV7-9 and TRBJ1-5; TRBD1 might be the D (6 bases). The V gene's germline CDR1 is SEHNR and CDR2 FQNEAQ (reference sequence). The CDR3 length is 14 residues. Trimming shortened V by 3 bases and J by 3 bases, and 9 bases separated the two germline ends. The CDR3 sequence is CASSFGQTNQPQHF. CDR3 sequence (DNA): TGTGCCAGCAGCTTTGGACAGACCAATCAGCCCCAGCATTTT. Using reference TRBV7-9 and TRBJ1-5 for the parts outside the CDR3, the full variable domain is DTGVSQNPRHKITKRGQNVTFRCDPISEHNRLYWYRQTLGQGPEFLTYFQNEAQLEKSRLLSDRFSAERPKGSFSTLEIQRTEQGDSAMYLCASSFGQTNQPQHFGDGTRLSIL.

This clonotype was seen at least ten times. The chain recombines TRBV6-2 or TRBV6-3 with TRBJ2-1; D is uncertain. With 0 bases removed from V and 4 bases from J, the gap between germline ends came to 7 bases. Per germline, CDR1 MNHEY and CDR2 SVGEGT. The CDR3 consists of 14 residues. The CDR3: CASSYSSGYNEQFF. CDR3 nucleotide sequence: TGTGCCAGCAGTTACTCCTCCGGGTACAATGAGCAGTTCTTC.

This clonotype appeared many times. The genes are TRBV19 and TRBJ1-5; 7 positions match TRBD1. The CDR3 sequence is 15 residues long. V lost 1 base to trimming and J lost 6 bases; unmatched junction nucleotides: 6. Per the germline V gene, CDR1 is LNHDA and CDR2 is SQIVND (reference sequence). DNA of the CDR3: TGTGCCAGTAGTATAGGACAGGGAAGAAGTCAGCCCCAGCATTTT. It encodes CASSIGQGRSQPQHF.

V and J are TRBV28 and TRBJ2-1, with 10 bases aligning to TRBD1. V gave up 4 bases and J gave up 0 bases; unmatched junction bases: 15. Germline values: CDR1 MDHEN, CDR2 SYDVKM. This CDR3 comprises 20 residues. The chain's CDR3 is CASSSAGFGTGEGSYNEQFF. CDR3 bases: TGTGCCAGCAGTTCCGCGGGATTCGGGACAGGGGAGGGCTCCTACAATGAGCAGTTCTTC.

This sequence joins TRBV7-8 and TRBJ1-1; a possible D gene is TRBD1 (5 bases). CDR1 is SGHVS, CDR2 FQNEAQ, per germline. V was clipped by 1 base and J by 4 bases, with 19 bases between them. The CDR3 runs 17 residues. CDR3 DNA sequence: TGTGCCAGCAGCTTAGAGCTCCTGGCTTCGGGGCCCACTGAAGCTTTCTTT. It translates to CASSLELLASGPTEAFF.

This clonotype was seen at least ten times. This chain joins TRBV27 and TRBJ2-5; no clear D gene. There are 14 residues in the CDR3. With 2 bases removed from V and 2 bases from J, the gap between germline ends came to 9 bases. Germline values: CDR1 MNHEY, CDR2 SMNVEV (reference sequence). CDR3 DNA: TGTGCCAGCAGTTTAAGGGCTTCACAAGAGACCCAGTACTTC. Translating it yields CASSLRASQETQYF.

The sample holds many counts of this clonotype. This chain joins TRBV29-1 and TRBJ1-1, with 7 bases lining up with TRBD1. Germline-derived CDR1 and CDR2 are SQVTM and ANQGSEA. This CDR3 spans 11 amino acids. J was trimmed by 11 bases and V by 4 bases; bases with no gene match: 7. In nucleotides, the CDR3 is TGCAGCGTTGGACAGGGTGAGGACGCTTTCTTT. It codes for CSVGQGEDAFF.

The table lists this clonotype with a few counts. The rearrangement links TRBV11-2 to TRBJ2-3; 8 nucleotides match TRBD2. Germline CDR1 SGHAT, CDR2 FQNNGV. J gave up 1 base and V 4 bases, and 7 bases lay outside the gene matches. CDR3 length equals 16 residues. The DNA for the CDR3 is TGTGCCAGCAGCTCCCAGGGGCGGGGGGGCACAGATACGCAGTATTTT. This translates into CASSSQGRGGTDTQYF.

This sequence joins TRBV7-2 and TRBJ2-4; D gene uncertain. The CDR3 is 14 amino acids. The germline CDR1 and CDR2 sequences are SGHTA and FQGNSA. V was shortened by 5 bases and J by 6 bases, with 14 bases between the two germline ends. CDR3 sequence: CASSPRSNGNIQYF. In DNA, the CDR3 is TGTGCCAGCAGCCCGCGGTCGAACGGAAACATTCAGTACTTC.

This clonotype was observed at least ten times. The chain links TRBV7-3 to TRBJ1-6, with a possible D match to TRBD1 (5 bases). Trimming stripped 4 bases from V and 7 bases from J, with 11 bases between. CDR1 and CDR2 from the germline V gene are SGHTA and FQGTGA. This CDR3 is 14 amino acids long. CDR3 residues: CASSYGHSNSPLHF. The CDR3 DNA sequence: TGTGCCAGCAGCTACGGACATAGCAATTCACCCCTCCACTTT.

The sample holds many counts of this clonotype. This chain uses TRBV28 with TRBJ1-5; possible D gene TRBD1, 6 bases. Germline CDR1 MDHEN, CDR2 SYDVKM. This CDR3 comprises 14 residues. V lost 5 bases and J lost 9, with 17 bases in between. In nucleotides, the CDR3 is TGTGCCAGCAGTGCAACAGGGTCCCGAAGGCCCCAGCATTTT. Amino acids: CASSATGSRRPQHF. The variable domain in full, with the rest retrieved from reference TRBV28 and TRBJ1-5, is DVKVTQSSRYLVKRTGEKVFLECVQDMDHENMFWYRQDPGLGLRLIYFSYDVKMKEKGDIPEGYSVSREKKERFSLILESASTNQTSMYLCASSATGSRRPQHFGDGTRLSIL.

This clonotype was detected many times. The chain employs TRBV20-1 and TRBJ1-1, with a weak D call TRBD1 (5 bases). The CDR3 extends over 14 amino acids. The ends were cut back, 0 bases at V and 4 bases at J, with 12 bases in the middle. CDR1 DFQATT and CDR2 SNEGSKA come from the germline V gene (reference sequence). In nucleotides, the CDR3 is TGCAGTGCTAGAGATCCCGGGGGGGGCACTGAAGCTTTCTTT. Its protein product is CSARDPGGGTEAFF.

The rearrangement joins TRBV7-9 to TRBJ2-1; TRBD1 might be the D (6 bases). CDR1 is SEHNR, CDR2 FQNEAQ, per germline (reference sequence). This CDR3 is 15 amino acids long. V gave up 3 bases and J gave up 5 bases, with 14 bases separating them. The DNA for the CDR3 is TGTGCCAGCAGCTTGGGGGCAGGGCTAAACAATGAGCAGTTCTTC. Protein: CASSLGAGLNNEQFF.

This clonotype has a handful of counts. The chain recombines TRBV7-3 with TRBJ2-5; TRBD1 or TRBD2 may be the D gene (5 bases each). V was cut by 5 bases and J by 2 bases, with 9 bases left in between. CDR1 is SGHTA and CDR2 is FQGTGA in the germline V gene. The length of the CDR3 is 13 residues. CDR3 DNA: TGTGCCAGCAGCCCGGGACCTCAAGAGACCCAGTACTTC. Translating it yields CASSPGPQETQYF.

V and J are TRBV7-2 and TRBJ1-4; D gene uncertain. V gave up 9 bases and J gave up 0 bases, with 14 bases separating them. CDR3 length equals 15 residues. CDR1 is SGHTA and CDR2 is FQGNSA in the germline V gene. This chain's CDR3 is CASTPYGTTNEKLFF. CDR3 nucleotide sequence: TGTGCCAGTACCCCTTACGGGACAACTAATGAAAAACTGTTTTTT.

For the CDR3, the DNA is TGCAGTGCTAGCCCACGGACTAGCGGGGGAACAGATACGCAGTATTTT. Translating it yields CSASPRTSGGTDTQYF. This chain joins TRBV20-1 and TRBJ2-3, with TRBD2 matching over 13 bases. This CDR3 contains 16 residues. The V gene end was trimmed by 3 bases and the J gene end by 3 bases; junction bases not matched to a gene: 6. Germline V gene data show CDR1 as DFQATT and CDR2 as SNEGSKA (reference sequence).

This clonotype was seen repeatedly, ten times or more. The genes are TRBV7-6 and TRBJ1-4; D gene ambiguous. Trimming removed 5 bases from V and 3 bases from J, with 7 bases in between. Per the germline V gene, CDR1 is SGHVS and CDR2 is FNYEAQ. CDR3 size: 13 residues. The CDR3 loop is CASSNPANEKLFF. In DNA, the CDR3 is TGTGCCAGCAGCAATCCGGCTAATGAAAAACTGTTTTTT. Drawing the rest from reference TRBV7-6 and TRBJ1-4, the complete variable domain is GAGVSQSPRYKVTKRGQDVALRCDPISGHVSLYWYRQALGQGPEFLTYFNYEAQQDKSGLPNDRFSAERPEGSISTLTIQRTEQRDSAMYRCASSNPANEKLFFGSGTQLSVL.

The table lists this clonotype with many counts. The chain is built from TRBV3-1 and TRBJ2-5; the match to TRBD2 covers 9 bases. CDR1 and CDR2 (germline): LGHDT, YNNKEL (reference sequence). Germline trimming cut 4 bases from V and 0 bases from J; bases unmatched to any gene: 12. This CDR3 is built from 18 residues. The CDR3 sequence: CASSRRSVAGGYQETQYF. CDR3 coding DNA: TGTGCCAGCAGCCGCCGAAGTGTGGCGGGGGGGTACCAAGAGACCCAGTACTTC.

The chain employs TRBV7-2 and TRBJ2-2; D tentatively reads TRBD1 or TRBD2 (5 bases each). This CDR3 has 16 amino acids. V lost 1 base and J lost 6, with 15 bases in between. Germline V CDR1 and CDR2: SGHTA, FQGNSA. The CDR3 region is CASSLGGVSFPGELFF. CDR3 in DNA: TGTGCCAGCAGCTTAGGAGGGGTTTCATTTCCCGGGGAGCTGTTTTTT.

The rearrangement links TRBV2 to TRBJ2-7; possibly TRBD2 for D (6 bases). V was cut by 2 bases and J by 3 bases, with 14 bases left in between. The germline V gene encodes CDR1 SNHLY and CDR2 FYNNEI. The CDR3 spans 15 residues. CDR3 protein: CASSEKGLAGYEQYF. The CDR3 coding sequence is TGTGCCAGCAGTGAAAAGGGACTGGCGGGCTACGAGCAGTACTTC.

This clonotype was counted many times. J is TRBJ1-1 and V is TRBV29-1; tentatively, D is TRBD1 (6 bases). The CDR3 is 15 amino acids. CDR1 is SQVTM and CDR2 is ANQGSEA in the germline V gene. V lost 6 bases to trimming and J lost 1 base, with 18 bases between them. CDR3 protein: CSVVSTGQKNTEAFF. The CDR3 coding sequence is TGCAGCGTCGTTTCGACGGGACAAAAGAACACTGAAGCTTTCTTT.

This clonotype was seen at least ten times. The chain employs TRBV6-2 or TRBV6-3 and TRBJ2-1, with D possibly being TRBD1 (6 bases). The CDR3 runs to 15 residues. Per germline, CDR1 MNHEY and CDR2 SVGEGT. V lost 5 bases to trimming and J lost 8 bases, with 19 bases between them. The CDR3 is CASSGLDRQWDEQFF. In DNA form, the CDR3 reads TGTGCCAGCAGTGGGTTGGACAGACAATGGGATGAGCAGTTCTTC.